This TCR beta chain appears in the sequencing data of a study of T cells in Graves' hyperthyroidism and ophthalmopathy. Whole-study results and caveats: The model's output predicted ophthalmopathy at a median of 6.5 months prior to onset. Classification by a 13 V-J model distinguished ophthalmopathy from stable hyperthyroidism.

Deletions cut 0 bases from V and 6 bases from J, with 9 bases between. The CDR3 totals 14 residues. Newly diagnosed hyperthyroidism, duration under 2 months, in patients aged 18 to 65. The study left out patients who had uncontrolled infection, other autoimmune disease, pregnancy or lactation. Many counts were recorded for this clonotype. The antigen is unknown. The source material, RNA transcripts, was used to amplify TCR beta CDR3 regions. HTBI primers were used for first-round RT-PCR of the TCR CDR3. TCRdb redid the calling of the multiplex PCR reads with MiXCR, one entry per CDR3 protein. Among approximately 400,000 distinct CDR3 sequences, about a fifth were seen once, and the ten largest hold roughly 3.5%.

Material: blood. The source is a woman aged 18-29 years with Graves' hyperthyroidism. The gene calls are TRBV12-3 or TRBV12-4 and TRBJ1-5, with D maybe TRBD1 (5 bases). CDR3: CASSLAQGAQPQHF. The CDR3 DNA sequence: TGTGCCAGCAGTTTAGCGCAAGGGGCTCAGCCCCAGCATTTT.